This section outlines one T cell receptor (beta chain) sequence together with its context. From germline, CDR1 is KGHDR and CDR2 SFDVKD. V lost 5 bases and J 4 bases, leaving 10 bases between the germline ends. This CDR3 has 13 residues. This entry is derived from a study of blood T cell repertoires in COVID-19. TCRdb's table, derived via immunoSEQ multiplex PCR, lists solely in-frame clones and lacks some. The sample yields about 330,000 clones, 85% to 90% seen once. The clonotype was recovered from a woman younger than 30 who had recovered from COVID-19. The chain has TRBV24-1 and TRBJ1-1; D ambiguous. Sequenced material: PBMCs or T cells enriched from blood (not recorded which). This chain's CDR3 is CATSAADGTEAFF. CDR3 sequence (DNA): TGTGCCACCAGTGCTGCGGATGGCACTGAAGCTTTCTTT.